The T cell receptor (beta chain) under discussion was sequenced for a study of blood T cell repertoires in COVID-19. About the study: The analysed material was cDNA or gDNA that came from T cells, B-cell-depleted T cells, or PBMCs.

The trim removed 1 base at V and 6 bases at J, leaving 6 bases unmatched. The CDR3 contains 15 residues. Germline CDR1 SNHLY, CDR2 FYNNEI. The table came from immunoSEQ multiplex PCR; TCRdb's copy has only in-frame clones and leaves some out. The sample holds under 95,000 clones, around 88% seen once. This sequence originates from an elderly woman with acute or convalescent COVID-19. The V gene is TRBV2, the J gene TRBJ1-5; 7 bases fit TRBD1. Sequences were obtained from peripheral blood. For the CDR3, the DNA is TGTGCCAGCAGTGAAGGAAGGGACAGAGGTCAGCCCCAGCATTTT. It specifies CASSEGRDRGQPQHF.